What follows is one T cell receptor (beta chain) and its context. This record belongs to a study of T cell changes during pregnancy in multiple sclerosis. The data were produced by immunoSEQ multiplex PCR, yet TCRdb's version contains in-frame clones alone and is incomplete. The sample lists about 27,000 clones, 85% to 90% seen once, with 7.5% to 8.5% in the top ten. J lost 9 bases, V lost 4 bases, and 11 bases had no gene match. Germline CDR1 is LNHDA and CDR2 is SQIVND (reference sequence). This CDR3 spans 16 amino acids. The chain links TRBV19 to TRBJ2-1, with TRBD2 matching 11 bases. The sequence was obtained from a female donor with multiple sclerosis, enrolled in a pregnancy study. Sample: CD8+ T cells from peripheral blood mononuclear cells, taken in the second trimester of pregnancy. The CDR3 sequence: CASSNIAGGLVFEQFF. For the CDR3, the DNA is TGTGCCAGTAGTAACATAGCGGGGGGGCTTGTCTTTGAGCAGTTCTTC.